This TCR beta chain is drawn from a study of spatial heterogeneity in lung cancer. TCRdb reprocessed the 5' RACE reads via MiXCR and lists one record per CDR3 protein. This sample has just under 95,000 distinct CDR3 sequences, with 9.5% to 15% found just once. The ends were cut back, 2 bases at V and 7 bases at J, with 12 bases in the middle. The CDR3 extends over 14 amino acids. Germline lookup yields CDR1 MDHEN and CDR2 SYDVKM. Noted time point: sample taken at primary tumor resection. The donor population consisted of some 67 patients with untreated, early-stage non-small cell lung cancer. Tumor, nontumor lung or frozen PBMC supplied whole RNA that was sequenced unsorted.

This chain uses TRBV28 with TRBJ1-5; weak D call: TRBD1 (5 bases). The sample was PBMCs, taken at surgery. This TCR was sampled from a male donor with early-stage non-small cell lung cancer. The CDR3, as DNA: TGTGCCAGCAGTTTAGACAGTCGGCGGCAGCCCCAGCATTTT. This gives the protein CASSLDSRRQPQHF.